The rows below give T cell receptor beta chains drawn from one sample of a study of T cell responses to AZD1222 COVID-19 vaccine. Assay: immunoSEQ multiplex PCR; the TCRdb copy retains only in-frame clones and omits some. The repertoire consists of about 170,000 clones, with just under 95% occurring once and the leading ten covering 1.6%. Sequencing was performed on peripheral blood, taken on day 0 of AZD1222 vaccination. The receptors originated from an adult in good health. CDR3s include the opening cysteine and the closing phenylalanine or tryptophan.

CDR3aa | v_gene
CASSPNDRGSGNTIYF | TRBV18
CASSQPRDLGGTEAFF | TRBV4-1
CASSEGDSFYGYTF | TRBV5-1
CAWRLPDREAISPCQPQHF | TRBV30
CASIGTFASEAFF | TRBV19
CASSIGQVGNEKLFF | TRBV19
CASSFSGTPKGEQYF | TRBV6-6
CAITYSPDGSYEQYF | TRBV10-3
CASSLVGASEAFF | TRBV7-3
CATSTPKEHYGYTF | TRBV15
CASSTPFDSQETQYF | TRBV6-5
CASSPINQPGYNEQFF | TRBV27
CASSLDDRAARGYTF | TRBV5-1
CASSEYQVGNEAFF | TRBV10-1
CASSGNPGNTEAFF | TRBV2
CAGSPRTGVRGYTF | TRBV7-2
CASRRDGPGNTIYF | TRBV6-5
CATSRRTSGEETQYF | TRBV15
CASSIMSAGGSPLHF | TRBV19
CASSLPSNGRNPYEQYF | TRBV7-9
CASRLAMNTEAFF | TRBV5-5
CASSAPSGRALNEQFF | TRBV9
CASSLGQGRYTEAFF | TRBV5-1
CASSQLRSEKLFF | TRBV4-1
CASRQMSLGNQPQHF | TRBV19
CATRRPQGTQYF | TRBV15
CASSGKENYGYTF | TRBV18
CASSQDRGGGAWYEQYF | TRBV4-3
CASSSLDSAEAFF | TRBV18
CASSAKGGNNEKLFF | TRBV19
CAISDRGSNEETQYF | TRBV10-3
CASSYSSTDTQYF | TRBV6-2/TRBV6-3
CASSPDRGYGYTF | TRBV18
CASSSDIYTNYGYTF | TRBV11-1
CASSGPLGLTNTGELFF | TRBV25-1
CASSPNNEQFF | TRBV18
CASSWENNSPLHF | TRBV5-1
CASSQGRLGGTVEKLFF | TRBV4-1
CASSLAYEQYF | TRBV11-2